This record covers a single T cell receptor (beta chain). Authors' data handling: From reference gene primer amplification, estimates of nucleated cell counts were derived. Sequencing used immunoSEQ multiplex PCR; TCRdb keeps in-frame clones, though not all of them. V, J and clone size reflect that table, while D and trimming were determined from the DNA. The data hold roughly 97,000 clones, with approximately 91% observed a single time. The CDR3 contains 14 residues. The V gene lost 5 bases and the J gene lost 5 bases, with 12 bases spanning the gap. Per the germline V gene, CDR1 is SGHAT and CDR2 is FQNNGV. The sample originates from a study of blood T cell repertoires in COVID-19. Whole-study context: Specimens from acute and convalescent COVID-19 originated in the United States, Italy and Spain. T cells, B-cell-depleted T cells, or PBMCs provided the cDNA or gDNA that served as material.

This sequence originates from a human donor in a cohort sampled during active COVID-19. The chain joins TRBV11-2 to TRBJ2-2; perhaps TRBD1 as D (6 bases). Sequencing was performed on peripheral blood. CDR3 residues: CASSALTGTGELFF. CDR3 nucleotide sequence: TGTGCCAGCAGCGCTCTTACAGGGACCGGGGAGCTGTTTTTT.